Below are 30 T cell receptor beta chains sequenced from a single sample in a study of blood T cell repertoires in COVID-19. Sequenced by immunoSEQ multiplex PCR; TCRdb stores in-frame clones only, minus some. Among 35,000 to 45,000 clones listed, about nine tenths were seen once. The sample taken for sequencing was peripheral blood. The source of these receptors is a man between 60 and 75 years old with acute or convalescent COVID-19.

This clone was recorded a few times. For the CDR3, the DNA is TGTGCCAGCTCACCTGTTTCTTCCCGCTCTGGAAACACCATATATTTT. Encoded protein: CASSPVSSRSGNTIYF. The V and J genes are TRBV18 and TRBJ1-3; D remains unclear. CDR1 and CDR2 from the germline V gene are KGHSH and LQKENI. CDR3 length: 16 residues. The V end lost 3 bases, the J end lost 0 bases, and 12 bases lay between the germline ends.

This chain links TRBV7-2 with TRBJ1-5, with D perhaps TRBD1 (5 bases). The CDR3 is 14 amino acids. Per germline, CDR1 SGHTA and CDR2 FQGNSA. V was clipped by 2 bases and J by 5 bases, with 10 bases between them. The CDR3 nucleotides read TGTGCCAGCAGCTTATCAGGGCCCGATCAGCCCCAGCATTTT. This gives the protein CASSLSGPDQPQHF.

J is TRBJ1-5 and V is TRBV5-8, with D tentatively TRBD1 (6 bases). Per the germline V gene, CDR1 is SGHTS and CDR2 is YDEGEE. The CDR3 is 14 amino acids. The ends were cut back, 4 bases at V and 4 bases at J, with 12 bases in the middle. The CDR3 sequence: CASSPTGLNQPQHF. The CDR3 nucleotides are TGTGCCAGCAGCCCGACAGGACTGAATCAGCCCCAGCATTTT.

V and J are TRBV11-2 and TRBJ2-1, with D possibly matching TRBD2 (5 bases). The V end lost 2 bases, the J end lost 7 bases, and 6 bases lay between the germline ends. The CDR3 sequence is 12 residues long. The germline gives CDR1 SGHAT, CDR2 FQNNGV. CDR3: CASSLTGNEQFF. The CDR3 nucleotides read TGTGCCAGCAGCTTAACGGGGAATGAGCAGTTCTTC.

The gene calls are TRBV6-5 and TRBJ2-5; weak D call: TRBD1 (5 bases). Germline V gives CDR1 MNHEY, CDR2 SVGAGI. Trimming stripped 6 bases from V and 7 bases from J, with 9 bases between. The CDR3 spans 11 residues. The CDR3 protein is CASRGLGTQYF. In DNA form, the CDR3 reads TGTGCCAGCAGGGGGCTAGGGACCCAGTACTTC.

The gene calls are TRBV6-5 and TRBJ2-7, with 8 bases that match TRBD1. CDR3 length: 14 amino acids. The trim removed 9 bases at V and 3 bases at J, leaving 10 bases unmatched. From germline, CDR1 is MNHEY and CDR2 SVGAGI. CDR3 amino acids: CASKRTGLDYEQYV. The DNA of the CDR3 is TGTGCCAGTAAGAGGACAGGGTTGGACTACGAGCAGTACGTC.

This clone occurred a few times. The rearrangement joins TRBV7-9 to TRBJ2-2; maybe TRBD1 (6 bases). The CDR3 length is 15 residues. Between the trimmed V and J ends, which lost 5 bases and 7 bases, there was a span of 17 bases. The germline V gene encodes CDR1 SEHNR and CDR2 FQNEAQ (reference sequence). DNA for the CDR3: TGTGCCAGCAGCCCCGACAGGTTTGGGTACGGGGAGCTGTTTTTT. Its translation is CASSPDRFGYGELFF.

The chain joins TRBV6-1 to TRBJ2-1, with D tentatively TRBD2 (6 bases). Germline CDR1 reads MNHNS; CDR2 reads SASEGT. V dropped 0 bases and J dropped 11 bases, with 11 bases sitting between them. The CDR3 spans 13 residues. CDR3 amino acids: CASSEALGGKQFF. Here the CDR3 DNA reads TGTGCCAGCAGTGAAGCGCTGGGCGGGAAGCAGTTCTTC.

The CDR3 reads CASSYSAKNYGYTF. CDR3 nucleotide sequence: TGTGCCAGCAGTTACTCAGCCAAAAACTATGGCTACACCTTC. V gene TRBV6-5 combines with J gene TRBJ1-2; D is uncertain. Trimming stripped 0 bases from V and 2 bases from J, with 7 bases between. The CDR3 is 14 amino acids. Germline lookup yields CDR1 MNHEY and CDR2 SVGAGI.

This rearrangement joins TRBV6-5 to TRBJ2-3, with TRBD2 matching 11 bases. After removal of 5 bases from V and 3 bases from J, the junction contained 4 bases not matched to a gene. In germline, CDR1 is MNHEY, CDR2 SVGAGI. The CDR3 sequence is 15 residues long. The CDR3: CASSTWTSGTDTQYF. CDR3 coding DNA: TGTGCCAGCAGTACCTGGACTAGCGGGACAGATACGCAGTATTTT.

Regarding this clone: The sample carries other DNA sequences with the same CDR3. The chain combines TRBV5-1 with TRBJ1-1; 7 bases align to TRBD1. Losses at the gene ends were 4 bases for V and 2 bases for J; bases not matched to a gene: 5. Germline V lookup: CDR1 SGHRS, CDR2 YFSETQ. The CDR3 has 14 amino acids. Here the CDR3 reads CASSRQGSNTEAFF. Here the CDR3 DNA reads TGCGCCAGCAGCAGACAGGGATCTAACACTGAAGCTTTCTTT.

The chain links TRBV7-6 to TRBJ1-2; possibly TRBD1 for D (5 bases). The CDR3 is 16 amino acids. The ends were cut back, 8 bases at V and 4 bases at J, with 23 bases in the middle. Germline V gene sequence: CDR1 SGHVS, CDR2 FNYEAQ. This chain's CDR3 is CASRPGGARGLYGYTF. The CDR3 DNA sequence: TGTGCCAGCCGACCAGGAGGTGCCCGGGGACTCTATGGCTACACCTTC.

The gene calls are TRBV5-1 and TRBJ1-1; D is ambiguous. V was pared by 0 bases and J by 1 base, with 4 bases between. This CDR3 contains 13 residues. CDR1 is SGHRS and CDR2 is YFSETQ in the germline V gene. The DNA of the CDR3 is TGCGCCAGCAGCTTGGGGGCGAACACTGAAGCTTTCTTT. As protein: CASSLGANTEAFF.

The chain joins TRBV28 to TRBJ1-2, with D unresolved. The CDR3 contains 12 residues. Looked up from germline, CDR1 is MDHEN and CDR2 is SYDVKM. Between the trimmed V and J ends, which lost 6 bases and 6 bases, there was a span of 11 bases. The CDR3 bases are TGTGCCAGCAGCTTACTTGGGCATGGCTACACCTTC. Its protein is CASSLLGHGYTF.

The V gene is TRBV10-1, the J gene TRBJ2-1, with TRBD1 matching 7 bases. CDR3 length: 14 residues. CDR1 is WNHNN and CDR2 is SYGVQD in the germline V gene (reference sequence). V was clipped by 4 bases and J by 8 bases; unmatched bases: 8. The DNA for the CDR3 is TGCGCCAGCAGTGCCATGGGACAGAAACATGAGCAGTTCTTC. This gives the protein CASSAMGQKHEQFF.

The chain has TRBV3-1 (or the pseudogene TRBV3-2) and TRBJ2-7; 7 bases align to TRBD1. This CDR3 region has 15 residues. The germline gives CDR1 LGHDT, CDR2 YNNKEL (reference sequence). The V segment lost 2 bases and the J segment 4 bases; nucleotides outside the gene matches: 8. The CDR3 sequence is CASSQRDSMPYEQYF. CDR3 DNA: TGTGCCAGCAGCCAAAGGGACAGTATGCCTTACGAGCAGTACTTC.

The rearrangement joins TRBV18 to TRBJ1-5, with 8 bases matching TRBD1. There are 16 residues in the CDR3. CDR1 and CDR2 from the germline V gene are KGHSH and LQKENI. V lost 5 bases and J lost 3; bases outside the gene matches: 9. CDR3 amino acids: CASSGGTGFDNQPQHF. Here the CDR3 DNA reads TGTGCCAGCTCAGGAGGGACAGGTTTCGACAATCAGCCCCAGCATTTT.

V is TRBV21-1 and J is TRBJ2-7; TRBD1, the table's D call, lacks a check against the DNA. TRBV21-1 is described as a pseudogene. This CDR3 comprises 14 residues. The CDR3 nucleotides are TGTGCCAGCGAACCTCCAGGGGGCGGGGACGAGCAGTACTTC. Its translation is CASEPPGGGDEQYF.

The V call is TRBV13, the J call TRBJ2-5, with D perhaps TRBD2 (5 bases). V lost 1 base and J 5 bases, leaving 11 bases between the germline ends. CDR1 is PRHDT, CDR2 FYEKMQ, per germline (reference sequence). CDR3 length equals 14 residues. This CDR3 reads CASSLEDRGETQYF. DNA for the CDR3: TGTGCCAGCAGCTTAGAGGACCGCGGGGAGACCCAGTACTTC.

The chain combines TRBV2 with TRBJ2-1, with a weak D call TRBD2 (6 bases). Germline V lookup: CDR1 SNHLY, CDR2 FYNNEI. V shed 7 bases and J shed 2 bases, with 12 bases lying between them. This CDR3 has 14 amino acids. The CDR3 DNA is TGTGCCAGCAAACGGGGAGGCACCTACAATGAGCAGTTCTTC. This gives the protein CASKRGGTYNEQFF.

This rearrangement joins TRBV5-1 to TRBJ1-3; D is undetermined. The germline gives CDR1 SGHRS, CDR2 YFSETQ. The CDR3 consists of 16 residues. Trimming cost V 1 base and J 0 bases, with 11 bases left between them. The CDR3 reads CASSLWQRNSGNTIYF. The DNA of the CDR3 is TGCGCCAGCAGCTTGTGGCAGCGCAACTCTGGAAACACCATATATTTT.

This chain connects TRBV28 to TRBJ2-7; tentative D call: TRBD2 (6 bases). Germline values: CDR1 MDHEN, CDR2 SYDVKM. Trimming took off 6 bases at V and 0 bases at J, with 15 bases between the two ends. This CDR3 region has 15 residues. The CDR3 nucleotides are TGTGCCAGCAGCGTGAAGCGGGCGGGCTCCTACGAGCAGTACTTC. Translated, it gives CASSVKRAGSYEQYF.

This clone was recorded once. The chain couples TRBV5-1 to TRBJ2-5; 7 nucleotides agree with TRBD1. Losses at the gene ends were 4 bases for V and 2 bases for J; bases not matched to a gene: 8. Germline V gene lookup returns CDR1 SGHRS and CDR2 YFSETQ. CDR3 length: 15 amino acids. CDR3: CASSPGDRDQETQYF. The CDR3 DNA reads TGCGCCAGCAGCCCGGGCGACAGGGATCAAGAGACCCAGTACTTC.

J is TRBJ2-7 and V is TRBV2; TRBD2 agrees at 9 bases. The CDR3 runs to 14 residues. CDR1 and CDR2 (germline): SNHLY, FYNNEI. V lost 6 bases and J lost 5; bases outside the gene matches: 8. The CDR3 DNA sequence: TGTGCCAGCAGGACTAGCGGAAACGGGAACGAGCAGTACTTC. Translating gives CASRTSGNGNEQYF.

The J gene is TRBJ2-2, the V gene TRBV30; maybe TRBD1 (6 bases). Trimming took off 8 bases at V and 0 bases at J, with 10 bases between the two ends. This CDR3 comprises 13 residues. Germline V gene lookup returns CDR1 GTSNPN and CDR2 SVGIG (reference sequence). For the CDR3, the DNA is TGTGCCCGGGACAACTCGAACACCGGGGAGCTGTTTTTT. It codes for CARDNSNTGELFF.

The gene calls are TRBV29-1 and TRBJ1-2; no clear D gene. This CDR3 region has 11 residues. The V and J ends lost 7 bases and 0 bases respectively, with 6 bases between them. Per the germline V gene, CDR1 is SQVTM and CDR2 is ANQGSEA. The CDR3 is CSAQANYGYTF. The DNA for the CDR3 is TGCAGCGCCCAGGCTAACTATGGCTACACCTTC.

This chain joins TRBV11-2 and TRBJ1-1; no clear D. This CDR3 has 11 amino acids. Germline CDR1 SGHAT, CDR2 FQNNGV. With 5 bases removed from V and 8 bases from J, the gap between germline ends came to 9 bases. Here the CDR3 reads CASSLNFEAFF. The DNA of the CDR3 is TGTGCCAGCAGCCTGAACTTCGAAGCTTTCTTT. Supplemented by reference TRBV11-2 and TRBJ1-1, the full variable domain reads EAGVAQSPRYKIIEKRQSVAFWCNPISGHATLYWYQQILGQGPKLLIQFQNNGVVDDSQLPKDRFSAERLKGVDSTLKIQPAKLEDSAVYLCASSLNFEAFFGQGTRLTVV.

V gene TRBV9 combines with J gene TRBJ1-3; possibly TRBD1 for D (6 bases). The CDR3 is 14 amino acids. From germline, CDR1 is SGDLS and CDR2 YYNGEE. V dropped 4 bases and J dropped 2 bases, with 10 bases sitting between them. The CDR3: CASSFRQAGNTIYF. CDR3 bases: TGTGCCAGCAGCTTCAGACAGGCTGGAAACACCATATATTTT.

This clone was recorded only once. This rearrangement joins TRBV18 to TRBJ1-1; D is unresolved. CDR3 length: 14 amino acids. Trimming cost V 0 bases and J 1 base, with 6 bases left between them. Germline V lookup: CDR1 KGHSH, CDR2 LQKENI. The CDR3 nucleotides are TGTGCCAGCTCACCACCATCCAGGAACACTGAAGCTTTCTTT. This gives the protein CASSPPSRNTEAFF. The whole variable domain, filled in from reference TRBV18 and TRBJ1-1, reads NAGVMQNPRHLVRRRGQEARLRCSPMKGHSHVYWYRQLPEEGLKFMVYLQKENIIDESGMPKERFSAEFPKEGPSILRIQQVVRGDSAAYFCASSPPSRNTEAFFGQGTRLTVV.

The CDR3 spells CASSLVPAGQGVPSQETQYF. DNA of the CDR3: TGCGCCAGCAGCTTGGTACCCGCGGGACAGGGGGTACCCTCCCAAGAGACCCAGTACTTC. The rearrangement joins TRBV5-1 to TRBJ2-5; 11 bases match TRBD1. CDR3 size: 20 residues. Germline CDR1 SGHRS, CDR2 YFSETQ. V was pared by 0 bases and J by 1 base, with 14 bases of the junction left unmatched.